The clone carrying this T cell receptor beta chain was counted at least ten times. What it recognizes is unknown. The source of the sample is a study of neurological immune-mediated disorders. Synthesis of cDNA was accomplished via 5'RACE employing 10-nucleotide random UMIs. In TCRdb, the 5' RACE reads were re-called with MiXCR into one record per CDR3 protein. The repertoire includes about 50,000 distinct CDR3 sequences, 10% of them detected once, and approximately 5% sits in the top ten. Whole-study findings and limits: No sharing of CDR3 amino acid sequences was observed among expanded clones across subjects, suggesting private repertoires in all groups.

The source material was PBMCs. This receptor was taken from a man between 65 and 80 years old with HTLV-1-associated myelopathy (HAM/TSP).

The CDR3 sequence is CASSSTPGWRGSHEQYF. CDR3 coding DNA: TGTGCCAGCAGTTCAACCCCCGGTTGGAGGGGGTCCCACGAGCAGTACTTC. This chain connects TRBV28 to TRBJ2-7; D is tentatively TRBD1 or TRBD2 (6 bases each). CDR1 is MDHEN, CDR2 SYDVKM, per germline. There are 17 residues in the CDR3. Trimming removed 4 bases at V and 5 bases at J, with 24 bases between.